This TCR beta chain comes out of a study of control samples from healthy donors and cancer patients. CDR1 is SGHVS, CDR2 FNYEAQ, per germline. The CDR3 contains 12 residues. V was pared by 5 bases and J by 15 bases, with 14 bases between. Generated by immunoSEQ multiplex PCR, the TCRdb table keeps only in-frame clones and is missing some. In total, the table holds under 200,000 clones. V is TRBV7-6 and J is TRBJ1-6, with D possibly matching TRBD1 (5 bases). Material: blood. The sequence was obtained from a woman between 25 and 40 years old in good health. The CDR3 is CASSPYGAHLHF. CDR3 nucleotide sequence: TGTGCCAGCAGCCCCTACGGGGCACACCTCCACTTT. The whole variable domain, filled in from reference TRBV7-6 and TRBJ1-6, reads GAGVSQSPRYKVTKRGQDVALRCDPISGHVSLYWYRQALGQGPEFLTYFNYEAQQDKSGLPNDRFSAERPEGSISTLTIQRTEQRDSAMYRCASSPYGAHLHFGNGTRLTVT.